One and the same sample provided the 23 T cell receptor beta chains below, sequenced in a study of shared clonotypes between healthy human individuals. The table came from immunoSEQ multiplex PCR; TCRdb's copy has only in-frame clones and leaves some out. The sample has about 1 million clones; more than 75% are singletons. Sequenced material: memory CD4+ T cells from PBMCs. The sample's subset: CD45RA-negative fraction. Receptors originate from a man younger than 35 in good health. Some clones in this sample may be carry-over from other donors' samples.

Only a few counts were recorded for this clone. The chain joins TRBV11-3 to TRBJ2-5; D may be TRBD1 (6 bases). Trimming removed 5 bases at V and 5 bases at J, with 9 bases between. Looked up from germline, CDR1 is SGHNT and CDR2 is YENEEA. This CDR3 spans 12 amino acids. The CDR3 reads CASSPTGETQYF. The CDR3 DNA follows: TGTGCCAGCAGCCCCACAGGGGAGACCCAGTACTTC. The full variable domain, rest sourced from reference TRBV11-3 and TRBJ2-5, is EAGVVQSPRYKIIEKKQPVAFWCNPISGHNTLYWYLQNLGQGPELLIRYENEEAVDDSQLPKDRFSAERLKGVDSTLKIQPAELGDSAVYLCASSPTGETQYFGPGTRLLVL.

The chain joins TRBV10-3 to TRBJ1-1, with D perhaps TRBD1 (6 bases). Trimming took 1 base from V and 7 from J, leaving 13 bases between them. CDR3 size: 14 residues. CDR1 and CDR2 (germline): ENHRY, SYGVKD. CDR3 residues: CAISEWSEQGEAFF. The CDR3 DNA sequence: TGTGCCATCAGTGAGTGGAGTGAACAGGGTGAAGCTTTCTTT.

This chain uses TRBV5-1 with TRBJ2-3, with D possibly TRBD2 on 6 matching bases. Deletions cut 4 bases from V and 2 bases from J, with 11 bases between. CDR3 size: 14 residues. The germline gives CDR1 SGHRS, CDR2 YFSETQ. The CDR3 nucleotides are TGCGCCAGCAGCGGGGGACTCGACACAGATACGCAGTATTTT. It encodes CASSGGLDTDTQYF.

In this sample, this clone turned up once. The chain recombines TRBV28 with TRBJ2-7; the match to TRBD1 covers 9 bases. This CDR3 is built from 15 residues. V lost 2 bases to trimming and J lost 3 bases; unmatched junction nucleotides: 5. CDR1 is MDHEN, CDR2 SYDVKM, per germline. CDR3: CASSLITGGNYEQYF. The CDR3 coding sequence is TGTGCCAGCAGTTTAATAACAGGGGGCAACTACGAGCAGTACTTC.

This clone was picked up one time. The gene calls are TRBV20-1 and TRBJ2-5; perhaps TRBD2 as D (5 bases). Germline CDR1 DFQATT, CDR2 SNEGSKA (reference sequence). The CDR3 has 10 amino acids. Between the trimmed V and J ends, which lost 4 bases and 7 bases, there was a span of 7 bases. CDR3 nucleotide sequence: TGCAGTGCTACCGGAGGGACCCAGTACTTC. Its translation: CSATGGTQYF.

The chain joins TRBV5-6 to TRBJ1-1, with D tentatively TRBD1 (6 bases). This CDR3 has 16 residues. V was cut by 2 bases and J by 0 bases, with 14 bases left in between. Germline CDR1 reads SGHDT; CDR2 reads YYEEEE. The CDR3 reads CASSFRQDFMNTEAFF. CDR3 nucleotides: TGTGCCAGCAGCTTCCGACAGGACTTCATGAACACTGAAGCTTTCTTT.

The chain is built from TRBV13 and TRBJ2-2; D gene ambiguous. The V and J ends lost 3 bases and 6 bases respectively, with 14 bases between them. Looked up from germline, CDR1 is PRHDT and CDR2 is FYEKMQ (reference sequence). This CDR3 spans 15 amino acids. In DNA form, the CDR3 reads TGTGCCAGCAGCTTGGCTCGCCTGGGCCCCGGGGAGCTGTTTTTT. The encoded protein is CASSLARLGPGELFF.

The chain couples TRBV27 to TRBJ2-5; D may match TRBD1 or TRBD2 (5 bases each). The CDR3 has 14 amino acids. V was cut by 5 bases and J by 5 bases, with 15 bases left in between. Germline CDR1 is MNHEY and CDR2 is SMNVEV (reference sequence). CDR3 protein: CASSTGPDRETQYF. The CDR3 bases are TGTGCCAGCAGTACGGGACCCGATCGGGAGACCCAGTACTTC.

The J gene is TRBJ2-2, the V gene TRBV9; D gene uncertain. V was pared by 3 bases and J by 3 bases, with 9 bases between. CDR3 size: 14 residues. CDR1 is SGDLS and CDR2 is YYNGEE in the germline V gene. The CDR3 loop reads CASSGVGYTGELFF. The CDR3 DNA is TGTGCCAGCAGCGGGGTCGGGTACACCGGGGAGCTGTTTTTT.

The rearrangement links TRBV7-3 to TRBJ2-5; D is ambiguous. Trimming shortened V by 5 bases and J by 1 base, and 11 bases separated the two germline ends. The CDR3 contains 14 residues. Germline assignment: CDR1 SGHTA and CDR2 FQGTGA. The DNA of the CDR3 is TGTGCCAGCAGCCCCTTTGGTTCCCAAGAGACCCAGTACTTC. It translates to CASSPFGSQETQYF.

This rearrangement joins TRBV30 to TRBJ2-7; D not resolved. Germline lookup yields CDR1 GTSNPN and CDR2 SVGIG (reference sequence). With 7 bases removed from V and 4 bases from J, the gap between germline ends came to 11 bases. CDR3 length: 11 amino acids. CDR3: CAYTTAYEQYF. For the CDR3, the DNA is TGTGCCTACACAACAGCGTACGAGCAGTACTTC. The variable domain in full, with the rest retrieved from reference TRBV30 and TRBJ2-7, is SQTIHQWPATLVQPVGSPLSLECTVEGTSNPNLYWYRQAAGRGLQLLFYSVGIGQISSEVPQNLSASRPQDRQFILSSKKLLLSDSGFYLCAYTTAYEQYFGPGTRLTVT.

This rearrangement joins TRBV7-8 to TRBJ2-6; 9 bases are shared with TRBD2. The germline V gene has CDR1 SGHVS and CDR2 FQNEAQ. Germline trimming cut 0 bases from V and 0 bases from J; bases unmatched to any gene: 9. This CDR3 has 20 amino acids. In DNA, the CDR3 is TGTGCCAGCAGCTTAGCGAGAACTAGCGGGCCTTTCTCTGGGGCCAACGTCCTGACTTTC. Protein sequence: CASSLARTSGPFSGANVLTF.

As for this clone: At one boundary the junction diverges from the germline segment, which might be a read error. CDR3 DNA: TGTGCCAGCAGGGGTTTTATCGACGGCGAGGAGTACTTC. Protein sequence: CASRGFIDGEEYF. The chain is built from TRBV5-4 and TRBJ2-7, with D hard to call. Looked up from germline, CDR1 is SGHNT and CDR2 is YYREEE (reference sequence). The CDR3 sequence is 13 residues long.

This clone was observed a single time. CDR3 sequence reads: CASSRGGADPYNEQFF. The DNA for the CDR3 is TGCGCCAGCAGCCGCGGGGGGGCGGACCCCTACAATGAGCAGTTCTTC. The V call is TRBV5-1, the J call TRBJ2-1, with TRBD2 matching over 9 bases. V trimming: 4 bases; J trimming: 2 bases; junction bases outside the gene matches: 7. From germline, CDR1 is SGHRS and CDR2 YFSETQ. The CDR3 runs 16 residues. Using reference TRBV5-1 and TRBJ2-1 for the parts outside the CDR3, the full variable domain is KAGVTQTPRYLIKTRGQQVTLSCSPISGHRSVSWYQQTPGQGLQFLFEYFSETQRNKGNFPGRFSGRQFSNSRSEMNVSTLELGDSALYLCASSRGGADPYNEQFFGPGTRLTVL.

The chain couples TRBV11-1 to TRBJ1-2; D is unclear. CDR1 is SGHAT and CDR2 is FQDESV in the germline V gene (reference sequence). Trimming removed 4 bases from V and 0 bases from J, with 12 bases in between. This CDR3 region has 15 residues. The CDR3 DNA sequence: TGTGCCAGCAGCTCGGGAGGGCTTCCTAACTATGGCTACACCTTC. Encoded protein: CASSSGGLPNYGYTF.

The chain combines TRBV7-3 with TRBJ2-2; 10 bases are a match to TRBD2. The length of the CDR3 is 20 residues. Germline V gene sequence: CDR1 SGHTA, CDR2 FQGTGA. The V segment lost 1 base and the J segment 2 bases; nucleotides outside the gene matches: 13. The CDR3 protein is CASSLIRRLGLARNTGELFF. CDR3 nucleotide sequence: TGTGCCAGCAGCTTAATTAGGAGGCTGGGACTAGCGAGAAACACCGGGGAGCTGTTTTTT.

The chain couples TRBV27 to TRBJ1-2, with TRBD1 identical over 12 bases. This CDR3 has 14 residues. Germline V gives CDR1 MNHEY, CDR2 SMNVEV (reference sequence). The J segment lost 7 bases and the V segment lost 6 bases, leaving 6 bases of the junction unmatched. The CDR3 DNA sequence: TGTGCCAGCAGGCCGGGACAGGGGGCCGGTGGCTACACCTTC. It codes for CASRPGQGAGGYTF.

This chain connects TRBV6-1 to TRBJ1-2, with unresolved D. The germline gives CDR1 MNHNS, CDR2 SASEGT. The V end lost 3 bases, the J end lost 4 bases, and 18 bases lay between the germline ends. The length of the CDR3 is 16 residues. CDR3 residues: CASSDAGSLGSYGYTF. CDR3 sequence (DNA): TGTGCCAGCAGTGATGCAGGCTCTCTTGGCTCCTATGGCTACACCTTC.

This chain connects TRBV7-2 to TRBJ2-1; D call uncertain. Trimming took off 5 bases at V and 6 bases at J, with 11 bases between the two ends. The CDR3 covers 13 residues. The germline CDR1 and CDR2 sequences are SGHTA and FQGNSA. The CDR3 loop reads CASSPYLFNEQFF. Written as DNA, the CDR3 is TGTGCCAGCAGCCCCTATCTTTTCAATGAGCAGTTCTTC.

The chain is built from TRBV18 and TRBJ2-7; the D gene is possibly TRBD1 (6 bases). V was trimmed by 3 bases and J by 5 bases, leaving 14 bases between them. Germline CDR1 reads KGHSH; CDR2 reads LQKENI. The CDR3 runs 14 residues. The CDR3 sequence: CASSPGTPRDEQYF. The CDR3 coding sequence is TGTGCCAGCTCACCCGGGACACCTCGGGACGAGCAGTACTTC.

The V call is TRBV25-1, the J call TRBJ2-3; TRBD2 agrees at 8 bases. The CDR3 extends over 15 amino acids. Germline V gene lookup returns CDR1 MGHDK and CDR2 SYGVNS. Trimming cost V 5 bases and J 2 bases; bases outside gene matches: 6. The CDR3: CASSSLGRDTDTQYF. The CDR3 region has the DNA TGTGCCAGCAGTTCCCTCGGGAGGGACACAGATACGCAGTATTTT.

This clone showed up just once. J is TRBJ1-3 and V is TRBV25-1; D gene uncertain. V was shortened by 6 bases and J by 2 bases, with 11 bases between the two germline ends. This CDR3 is 14 amino acids long. Germline assignment: CDR1 MGHDK and CDR2 SYGVNS. The CDR3, as DNA: TGTGCCAGCAGCGAGCCGGGCCCTGGAAACACCATATATTTT. The encoded protein is CASSEPGPGNTIYF.

V usage is TRBV18 and J usage is TRBJ2-4; tentatively, D is TRBD2 (6 bases). Germline loops: CDR1 KGHSH, CDR2 LQKENI. The length of the CDR3 is 16 residues. V dropped 2 bases and J dropped 4 bases, with 15 bases sitting between them. The CDR3 DNA reads as TGTGCCAGCTCACCAGAAATTGTCCGGGGGAAAAACATTCAGTACTTC. This encodes CASSPEIVRGKNIQYF.